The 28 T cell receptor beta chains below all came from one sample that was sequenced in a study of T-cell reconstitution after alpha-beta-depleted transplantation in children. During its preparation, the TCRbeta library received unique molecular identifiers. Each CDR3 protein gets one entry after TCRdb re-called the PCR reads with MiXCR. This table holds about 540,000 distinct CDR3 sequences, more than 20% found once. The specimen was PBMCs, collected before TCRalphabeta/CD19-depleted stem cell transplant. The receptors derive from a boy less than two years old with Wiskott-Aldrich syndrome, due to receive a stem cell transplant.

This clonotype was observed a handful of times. CDR3 nucleotides: TGCGCCAGCAGCCCCGGGGGAGCGGGAATCCCCTACGAGCAGTACTTC. Its translation: CASSPGGAGIPYEQYF. The chain couples TRBV5-1 to TRBJ2-7; 7 bases map to TRBD2. V was clipped by 4 bases and J by 2 bases; unmatched bases: 12. Germline V gene sequence: CDR1 SGHRS, CDR2 YFSETQ. CDR3 length: 16 residues.

CDR3 sequence: CASSPETSGRKFF. The CDR3 DNA sequence: TGTGCCAGCAGTCCTGAGACTAGCGGGAGGAAGTTCTTC. The rearrangement links TRBV12-3 or TRBV12-4 to TRBJ2-1; the match to TRBD2 covers 13 bases. This CDR3 comprises 13 residues. J was trimmed by 14 bases and V by 5 bases; bases with no gene match: 6.

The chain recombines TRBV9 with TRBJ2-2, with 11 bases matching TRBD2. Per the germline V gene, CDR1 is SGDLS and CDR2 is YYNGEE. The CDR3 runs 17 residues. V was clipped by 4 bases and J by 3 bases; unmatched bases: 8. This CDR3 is CASSTPDSGRDTGELFF. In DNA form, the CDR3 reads TGTGCCAGCAGCACCCCCGATAGCGGGAGGGACACCGGGGAGCTGTTTTTT.

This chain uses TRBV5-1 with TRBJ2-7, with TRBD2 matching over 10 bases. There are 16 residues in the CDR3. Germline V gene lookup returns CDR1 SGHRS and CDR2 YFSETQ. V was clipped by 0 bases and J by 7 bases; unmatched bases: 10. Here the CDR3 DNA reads TGCGCCAGCAGCTTGGCCGGGCTAGCGGGAGCTCAGGAGCAGTACTTC. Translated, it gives CASSLAGLAGAQEQYF.

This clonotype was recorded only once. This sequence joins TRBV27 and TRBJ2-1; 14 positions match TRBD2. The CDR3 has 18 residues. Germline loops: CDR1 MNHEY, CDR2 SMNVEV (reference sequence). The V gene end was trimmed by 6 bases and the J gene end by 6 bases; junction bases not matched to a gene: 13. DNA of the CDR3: TGTGCCAGCAGCCCCGGGACTAGCGGGAGCTTTTTTCCCAATGAGCAGTTCTTC. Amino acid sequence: CASSPGTSGSFFPNEQFF.

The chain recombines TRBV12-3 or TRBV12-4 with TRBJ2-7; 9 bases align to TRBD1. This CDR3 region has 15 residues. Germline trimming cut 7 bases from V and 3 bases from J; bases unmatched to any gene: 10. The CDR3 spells CASTPHPGQGYEQYF. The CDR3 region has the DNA TGTGCCAGCACCCCTCACCCGGGACAGGGCTACGAGCAGTACTTC.

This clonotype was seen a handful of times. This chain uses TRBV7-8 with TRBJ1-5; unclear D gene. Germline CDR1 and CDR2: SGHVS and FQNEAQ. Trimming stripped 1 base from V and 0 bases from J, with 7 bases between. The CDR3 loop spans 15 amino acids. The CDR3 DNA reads TGTGCCAGCAGCTTAGATACGGGTAGCAATCAGCCCCAGCATTTT. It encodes CASSLDTGSNQPQHF.

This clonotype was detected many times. This CDR3 reads CASSQDLAGAETQYF. For the CDR3, the DNA is TGCGCCAGCAGCCAAGATCTGGCAGGGGCAGAGACCCAGTACTTC. This chain connects TRBV4-1 to TRBJ2-5; D possibly corresponds to TRBD1 (6 bases). Trimming took 0 bases from V and 4 from J, leaving 12 bases between them. This CDR3 contains 15 residues. Germline CDR1 and CDR2: MGHRA and YSYEKL.

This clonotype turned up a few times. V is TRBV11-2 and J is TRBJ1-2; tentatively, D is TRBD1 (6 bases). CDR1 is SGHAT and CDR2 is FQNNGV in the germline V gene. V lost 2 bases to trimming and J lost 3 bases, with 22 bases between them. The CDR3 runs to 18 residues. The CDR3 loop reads CASSLFAGGRGSDYGYTF. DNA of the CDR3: TGTGCCAGCAGCTTATTTGCCGGCGGCAGGGGTTCTGACTATGGCTACACCTTC.

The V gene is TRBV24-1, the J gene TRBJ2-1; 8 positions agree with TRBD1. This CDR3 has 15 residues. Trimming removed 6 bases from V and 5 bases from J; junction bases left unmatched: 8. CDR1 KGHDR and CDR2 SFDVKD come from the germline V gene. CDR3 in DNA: TGTGCCACCAGTTCTTCAGGACAGGGTAACAATGAGCAGTTCTTC. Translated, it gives CATSSSGQGNNEQFF.

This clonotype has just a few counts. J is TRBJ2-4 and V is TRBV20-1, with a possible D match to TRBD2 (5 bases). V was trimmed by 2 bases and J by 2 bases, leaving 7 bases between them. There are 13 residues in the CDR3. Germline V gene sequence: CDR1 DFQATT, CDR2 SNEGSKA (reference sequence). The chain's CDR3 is CSARSGSKNIQYF. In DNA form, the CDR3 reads TGCAGTGCTAGATCGGGGTCCAAAAACATTCAGTACTTC.

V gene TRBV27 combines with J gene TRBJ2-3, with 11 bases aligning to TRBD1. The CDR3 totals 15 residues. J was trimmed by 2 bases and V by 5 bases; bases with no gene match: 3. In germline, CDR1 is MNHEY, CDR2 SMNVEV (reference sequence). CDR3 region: CASSRDRGSTDTQYF. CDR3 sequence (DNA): TGTGCCAGCAGTCGGGACAGGGGGTCCACAGATACGCAGTATTTT.

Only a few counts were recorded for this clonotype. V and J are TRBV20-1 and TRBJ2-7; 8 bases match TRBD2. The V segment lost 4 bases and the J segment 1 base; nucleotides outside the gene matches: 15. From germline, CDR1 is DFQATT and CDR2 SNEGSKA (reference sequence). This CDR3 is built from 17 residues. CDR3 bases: TGCAGTGCTATCGGGGAATTAGCGGGGTTTAGGTCCTACGAGCAGTACTTC. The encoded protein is CSAIGELAGFRSYEQYF.

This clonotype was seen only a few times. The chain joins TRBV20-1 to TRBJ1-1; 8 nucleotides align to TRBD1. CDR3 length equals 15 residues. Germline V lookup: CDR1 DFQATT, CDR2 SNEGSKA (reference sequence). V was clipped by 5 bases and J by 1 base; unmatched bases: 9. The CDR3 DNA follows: TGCAGTGCTGAAGCCAGGGGGCGAGGGAACACTGAAGCTTTCTTT. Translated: CSAEARGRGNTEAFF.

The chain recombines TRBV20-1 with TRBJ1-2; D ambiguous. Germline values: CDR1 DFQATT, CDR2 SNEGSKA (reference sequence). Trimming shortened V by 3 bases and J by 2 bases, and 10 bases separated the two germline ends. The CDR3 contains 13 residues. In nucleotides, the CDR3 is TGCAGTGCTAGCCCCACAAGCAACTATGGCTACACCTTC. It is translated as CSASPTSNYGYTF.

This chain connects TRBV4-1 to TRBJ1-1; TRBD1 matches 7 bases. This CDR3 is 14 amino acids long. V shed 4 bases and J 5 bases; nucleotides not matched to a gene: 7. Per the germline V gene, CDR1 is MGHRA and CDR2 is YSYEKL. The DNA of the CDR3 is TGCGCCAGCAGCCCCTACAGGGGTAGGACTGAAGCTTTCTTT. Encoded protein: CASSPYRGRTEAFF.

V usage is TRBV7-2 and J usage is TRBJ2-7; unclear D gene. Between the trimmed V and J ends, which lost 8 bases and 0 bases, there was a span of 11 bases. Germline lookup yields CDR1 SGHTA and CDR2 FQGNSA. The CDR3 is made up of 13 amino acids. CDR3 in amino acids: CASENWSSYEQYF. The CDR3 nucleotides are TGTGCCAGCGAGAACTGGAGCTCCTACGAGCAGTACTTC.

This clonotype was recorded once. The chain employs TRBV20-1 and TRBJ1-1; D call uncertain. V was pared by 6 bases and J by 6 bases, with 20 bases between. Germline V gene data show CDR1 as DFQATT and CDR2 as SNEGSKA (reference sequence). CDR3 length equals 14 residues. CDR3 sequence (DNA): TGCAGTGCAAATGAACGGACGTCTAGGGCTGAAGCTTTCTTT. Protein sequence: CSANERTSRAEAFF.

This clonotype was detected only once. CDR3 sequence: CASSSGQGVANYGYTF. The CDR3 coding sequence is TGTGCCAGCAGTTCCGGACAGGGGGTAGCTAACTATGGCTACACCTTC. V gene TRBV12-3 or TRBV12-4 combines with J gene TRBJ1-2, with 10 bases identical to TRBD1. This CDR3 has 16 residues. The trim removed 4 bases at V and 0 bases at J, leaving 5 bases unmatched.

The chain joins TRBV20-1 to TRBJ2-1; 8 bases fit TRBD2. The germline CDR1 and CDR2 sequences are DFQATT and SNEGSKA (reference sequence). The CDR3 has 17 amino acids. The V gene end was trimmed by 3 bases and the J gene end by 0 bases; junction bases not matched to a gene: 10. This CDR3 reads CSASLFPGGSSYNEQFF. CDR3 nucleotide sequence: TGCAGTGCTAGTCTCTTTCCGGGAGGGAGCTCCTACAATGAGCAGTTCTTC.

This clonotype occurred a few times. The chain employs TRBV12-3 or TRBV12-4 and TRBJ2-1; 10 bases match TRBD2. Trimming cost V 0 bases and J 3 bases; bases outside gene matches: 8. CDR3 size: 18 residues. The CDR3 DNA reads TGTGCCAGCAGTTTAGCGTCTTTAGCGGGAGGATACTACAATGAGCAGTTCTTC. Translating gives CASSLASLAGGYYNEQFF.

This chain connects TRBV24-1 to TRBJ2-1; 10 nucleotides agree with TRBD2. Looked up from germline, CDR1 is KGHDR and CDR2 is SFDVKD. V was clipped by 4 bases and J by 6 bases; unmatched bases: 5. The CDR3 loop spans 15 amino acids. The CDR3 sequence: CATSESGRAGNEQFF. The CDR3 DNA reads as TGTGCCACCAGTGAAAGCGGGAGGGCCGGCAATGAGCAGTTCTTC.

The CDR3 coding sequence is TGTGCCACCAGCAGAGGACTAGGGGAGACCCAGTACTTC. Amino acid sequence: CATSRGLGETQYF. This chain joins TRBV15 and TRBJ2-5, with D perhaps matching TRBD2 (6 bases). This CDR3 comprises 13 residues. In germline, CDR1 is LNHNV, CDR2 YYDKDF (reference sequence). Trimming removed 1 base at V and 5 bases at J, with 8 bases between.

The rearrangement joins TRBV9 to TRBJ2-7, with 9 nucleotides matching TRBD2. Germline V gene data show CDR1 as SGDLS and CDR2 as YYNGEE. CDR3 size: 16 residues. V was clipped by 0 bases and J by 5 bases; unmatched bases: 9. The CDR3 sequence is CASSVAGSGRWDEQYF. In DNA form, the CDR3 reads TGTGCCAGCAGCGTAGCCGGGAGCGGGAGGTGGGACGAGCAGTACTTC.

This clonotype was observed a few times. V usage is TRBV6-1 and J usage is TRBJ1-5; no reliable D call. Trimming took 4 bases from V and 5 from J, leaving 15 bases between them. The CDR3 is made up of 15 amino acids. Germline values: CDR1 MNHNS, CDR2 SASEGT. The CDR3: CASSGRAPGDQPQHF. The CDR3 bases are TGTGCCAGCAGTGGCCGGGCCCCTGGGGATCAGCCCCAGCATTTT.

The CDR3 nucleotides are TGCAGTGCTAGTTCCCTAGCGGGAAGAGGGACCTACGAGCAGTACTTC. Translating it yields CSASSLAGRGTYEQYF. This chain uses TRBV20-1 with TRBJ2-7; 9 nucleotides match TRBD2. Trimming cost V 3 bases and J 2 bases; bases outside gene matches: 11. There are 16 residues in the CDR3. Germline CDR1 reads DFQATT; CDR2 reads SNEGSKA (reference sequence).

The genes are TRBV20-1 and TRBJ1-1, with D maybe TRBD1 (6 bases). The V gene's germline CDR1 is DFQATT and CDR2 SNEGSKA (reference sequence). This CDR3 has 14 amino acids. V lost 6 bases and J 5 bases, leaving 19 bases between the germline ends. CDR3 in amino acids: CSALGGAGRTEAFF. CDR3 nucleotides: TGCAGTGCCCTGGGGGGGGCGGGTAGGACTGAAGCTTTCTTT.

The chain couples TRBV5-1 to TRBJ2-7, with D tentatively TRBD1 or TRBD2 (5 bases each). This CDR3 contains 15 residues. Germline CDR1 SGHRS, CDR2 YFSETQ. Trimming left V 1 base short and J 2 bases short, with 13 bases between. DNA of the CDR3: TGCGCCAGCAGCTTGCACCGGGACGGAACCTACGAGCAGTACTTC. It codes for CASSLHRDGTYEQYF.